These T cell receptor beta chains were read from a single sample in a study of T cell responses to AZD1222 COVID-19 vaccine. Repertoires were generated with immunoSEQ multiplex PCR, while TCRdb's copy carries only in-frame clones and drops some. The top ten clones hold more than 15% of a sample with around 99,000 clones, approximately 90% of them seen once. Material: peripheral blood, obtained on day 0 of AZD1222 vaccination. All receptors come from an adult in good health. Both conserved end residues are part of each CDR3. A D gene is named only where the DNA matches it firmly. Clone size is stated in some rows and not others, as once, few, many or a class when expanded.

>TRBJ2-3|-|TRBV25-1|-
TGTGCCAGCAGTGAAAAGGGATTTACAGATACGCAGTATTTT
CASSEKGFTDTQYF
>TRBJ2-3|TRBD1|TRBV7-9|-
TGTGCCAGCAGCTTCGGGACAGGAGGCACAGATACGCAGTATTTT
CASSFGTGGTDTQYF
>TRBJ1-6|TRBD1|TRBV14|-
TGTGCCAGCAGCCGTATCGGACAGGTTAATTCACCCCTCCACTTT
CASSRIGQVNSPLHF
>TRBJ1-1|TRBD1|TRBV27|-
TGTGCCAGCAGTCTCCAGGGGGCGAACACTGAAGCTTTCTTT
CASSLQGANTEAFF
>TRBJ2-2|-|TRBV7-8|-
TGTGCCAGCAGCTTAGTCCAGCACAAAGCGAACACCGGGGAGCTGTTTTTT
CASSLVQHKANTGELFF
>TRBJ1-3|-|TRBV18|-
TGTGCCAGCTCACCACTTCGGGCGGGAACATCTTCGGGAGACACCATATATTTT
CASSPLRAGTSSGDTIYF
>TRBJ2-2|-|TRBV5-1|few
TGCGCCAGCAGCACTGGGACAAGAGCGAACACCGGGGAGCTGTTTTTT
CASSTGTRANTGELFF
>TRBJ2-7|-|TRBV12-3/TRBV12-4|-
TGTGCCAGCAGTTTGAGCCCAACCTACGAGCAGTACTTC
CASSLSPTYEQYF
>TRBJ2-1|TRBD2|TRBV9|few
TGTGCCAGCAGCGCCGGAGGTAGACTAGCGGGGCCCTACAATGAGCAGTTCTTC
CASSAGGRLAGPYNEQFF
>TRBJ1-6|-|TRBV11-2|-
TGTGCCAGCAGCTTAGGCAGGGTTTTTAATTCACCCCTCCACTTT
CASSLGRVFNSPLHF
>TRBJ1-1|-|TRBV11-1|-
TGTGCCAGCAGTCCCGGACTGGGAGGAGGTGAAGCTTTCTTT
CASSPGLGGGEAFF
>TRBJ1-2|TRBD1|TRBV28|-
TGTGCCAGCAGACCGCAGGGGGCGCCCAATTATGGCTACACCTTC
CASRPQGAPNYGYTF
>TRBJ2-7|-|TRBV19|-
TGTGCCAGTAGTCCCTCCCGGGACACCTCCTACGAGCAGTACTTC
CASSPSRDTSYEQYF
>TRBJ1-2|-|TRBV4-2|-
TGTGCCAGCAGCCAGGCACAGGGCTATGGCTACACCTTC
CASSQAQGYGYTF
>TRBJ2-1|TRBD2|TRBV29-1|-
TGCAGCGTGGAACCTTGGCGCGGGAGGGTGTACAATGAGCAGTTCTTC
CSVEPWRGRVYNEQFF
>TRBJ1-6|TRBD1|TRBV6-5|-
TGTGCCAGCAGACCGGACAGGGGGCAGGGTTCACCCCTCCACTTT
CASRPDRGQGSPLHF
>TRBJ2-1|TRBD1|TRBV29-1|few
TGCAGCGTCGTCCGGGACAGAGGGCCTTTGGCGCAAGATGAGCAGTTCTTC
CSVVRDRGPLAQDEQFF
>TRBJ1-5|-|TRBV5-6|-
TGTGCCAGCAGCTGGGGCGTGAATCAGCCCCAGCATTTT
CASSWGVNQPQHF
>TRBJ1-2|-|TRBV27|few
TGTGCCAGCAGCTTCTCCTCGGACAGCCCTTATGGCTACACCTTC
CASSFSSDSPYGYTF
>TRBJ1-3|-|TRBV7-9|-
TGTGCCAGCAGCCAGGTGGGATCTGGAAACACCATATATTTT
CASSQVGSGNTIYF
>TRBJ2-3|TRBD1|TRBV4-3|-
TGCGCCAGCAGCCAACAATTGACAGGGGGTCGTACGCAGTATTTT
CASSQQLTGGRTQYF
>TRBJ2-1|-|TRBV7-9|-
TGTGCCAGCAGAATCCCGGGACCCATGAGAGAGCAGTTCTTC
CASRIPGPMREQFF
>TRBJ1-6|-|TRBV6-1|-
TGTGCCAGCAGTGACCGGGACACATATAATTCACCCCTCCACTTT
CASSDRDTYNSPLHF
>TRBJ1-2|TRBD1|TRBV19|-
TGTGCCAGTAGTATAAGGGGACAGGGGTTCGTCTATGGCTACACCTTC
CASSIRGQGFVYGYTF